This TCR beta chain was recorded in a study of blood T cell repertoires in COVID-19. Either two negative PCRs, clearance, or symptom resolution qualified Cohort 3 donors as recovered. TCRdb keeps only in-frame clones here, not all; method: immunoSEQ multiplex PCR. The repertoire holds roughly 300,000 clones, with roughly 84% as singletons. This clone occurred a few times. After removal of 5 bases from V and 2 bases from J, the junction contained 6 bases not matched to a gene. This CDR3 has 16 amino acids. Germline CDR1 reads SGHTA; CDR2 reads FQGNSA. The chain links TRBV7-2 to TRBJ2-2; 9 nucleotides match TRBD1. Sequences were obtained from PBMCs or T cells enriched from blood (not recorded which). The source of this sequence is a woman aged 25-40 years who had recovered from COVID-19. The CDR3 loop reads CASSTRQGGNTGELFF. The CDR3 coding sequence is TGTGCCAGCAGCACACGACAGGGGGGAAACACCGGGGAGCTGTTTTTT.